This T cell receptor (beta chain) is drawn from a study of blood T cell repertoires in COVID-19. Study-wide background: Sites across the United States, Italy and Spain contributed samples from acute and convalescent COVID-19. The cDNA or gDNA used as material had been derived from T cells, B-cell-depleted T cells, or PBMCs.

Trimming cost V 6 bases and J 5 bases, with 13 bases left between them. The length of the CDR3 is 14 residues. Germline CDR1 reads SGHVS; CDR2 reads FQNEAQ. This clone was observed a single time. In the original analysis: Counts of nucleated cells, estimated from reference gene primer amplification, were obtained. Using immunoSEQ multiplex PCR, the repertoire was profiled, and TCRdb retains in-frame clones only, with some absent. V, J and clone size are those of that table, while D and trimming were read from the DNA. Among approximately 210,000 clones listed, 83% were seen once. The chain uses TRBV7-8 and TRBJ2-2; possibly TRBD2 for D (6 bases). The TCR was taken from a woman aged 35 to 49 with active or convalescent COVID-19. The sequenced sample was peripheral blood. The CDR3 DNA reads TGTGCCAGCAGTACAGCACGGGGGACCGGGGAGCTGTTTTTT. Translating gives CASSTARGTGELFF.